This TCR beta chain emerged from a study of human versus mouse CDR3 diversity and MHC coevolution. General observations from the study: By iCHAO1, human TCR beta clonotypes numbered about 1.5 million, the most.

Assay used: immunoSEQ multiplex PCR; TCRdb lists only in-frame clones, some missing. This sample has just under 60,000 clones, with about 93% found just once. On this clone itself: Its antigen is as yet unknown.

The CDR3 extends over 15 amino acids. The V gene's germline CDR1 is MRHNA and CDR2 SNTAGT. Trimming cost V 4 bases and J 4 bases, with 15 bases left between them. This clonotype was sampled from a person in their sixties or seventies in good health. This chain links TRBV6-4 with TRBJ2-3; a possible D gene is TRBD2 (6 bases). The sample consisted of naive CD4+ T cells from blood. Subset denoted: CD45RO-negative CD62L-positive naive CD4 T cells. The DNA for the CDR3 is TGTGCCAGCAGTGTGGAGAGGGGAGGCTCAGATACGCAGTATTTT. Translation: CASSVERGGSDTQYF.